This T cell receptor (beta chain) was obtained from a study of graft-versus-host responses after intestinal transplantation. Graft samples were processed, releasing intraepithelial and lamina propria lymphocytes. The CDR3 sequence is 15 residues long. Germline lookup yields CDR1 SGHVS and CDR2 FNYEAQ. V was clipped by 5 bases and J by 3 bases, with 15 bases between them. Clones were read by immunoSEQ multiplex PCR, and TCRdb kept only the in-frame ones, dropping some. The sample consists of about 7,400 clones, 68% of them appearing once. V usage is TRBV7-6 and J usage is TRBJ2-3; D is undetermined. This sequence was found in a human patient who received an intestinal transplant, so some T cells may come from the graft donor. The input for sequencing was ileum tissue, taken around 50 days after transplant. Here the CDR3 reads CASSLSGSGTDTQYF. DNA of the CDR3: TGTGCCAGCAGCCTAAGTGGGTCAGGAACAGATACGCAGTATTTT. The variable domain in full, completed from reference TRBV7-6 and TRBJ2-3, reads GAGVSQSPRYKVTKRGQDVALRCDPISGHVSLYWYRQALGQGPEFLTYFNYEAQQDKSGLPNDRFSAERPEGSISTLTIQRTEQRDSAMYRCASSLSGSGTDTQYFGPGTRLTVL.